This T cell receptor beta chain was identified during a study of metastatic and nonmetastatic thyroid tumors (dated by TCRdb to 2018 to 2021). General notes on the study: For patients with malignant and with benign thyroid disease, the researchers compared repertoires between peripheral blood samples and tumor or nodule tissue samples. Overall results and qualifications from the work: TCR beta diversity was reported as significantly higher in malignant tumors than in benign nodules, in both blood and tumor samples.

No patient had received any treatment before thyroid surgery. Using T-cell receptor beta sequencing, the researchers looked back retrospectively at clinical samples from patients, gathered between about 2011 and 2018. V is pared back by 6 bases and J by 8 bases, with 16 bases lying between the germline termini. The CDR3 sequence holds 14 residues, the cysteine and phenylalanine included. The CDR3 DNA has 42 bases and is translated from base 1. A word on this clone: Its recognized antigen is unknown. Per-base qualities were not stored, and no clone one base away is much larger.

The method was PCR. Sequencing was performed on an Illumina HiSeq 4000. High-throughput sequencing was used to profile the TCR beta-chain CDR3 region of each patient. In the source study's methods: CDR3 differences across clinicopathological groups were used to build a classifier for discriminating distant-metastatic papillary thyroid cancer patients. To measure repertoire diversity the researchers used the Shannon index, while the Morisita-Horn index served to gauge how similar the tumor and blood repertoires were. TCRdb applied fastp at Q25 and MiXCR to the public reads, then kept only in-frame beta chains. These V and J calls rely on TCRdb rather than the paper's analysis. In this sample the table shows about 16,000 clones, 9.5% to 15% of which occur a single time. In total, the top ten clones hold about 30% of the sample.

The sequence joins TRBV12-3 or TRBV12-4 to TRBJ2-2; the D gene is perhaps TRBD2, from 6 matching bases. The sequence was collected from a female donor with papillary thyroid cancer or a benign thyroid nodule (not recorded which). Some clones in this sample may be carry-over from other donors' samples. The specimen was blood. The DNA sequence reads TGTGCCAGCAGCCGGGACTCTCCCCCTGGGGAGCTGTTTTTT. Translated, this gives CASSRDSPPGELFF.